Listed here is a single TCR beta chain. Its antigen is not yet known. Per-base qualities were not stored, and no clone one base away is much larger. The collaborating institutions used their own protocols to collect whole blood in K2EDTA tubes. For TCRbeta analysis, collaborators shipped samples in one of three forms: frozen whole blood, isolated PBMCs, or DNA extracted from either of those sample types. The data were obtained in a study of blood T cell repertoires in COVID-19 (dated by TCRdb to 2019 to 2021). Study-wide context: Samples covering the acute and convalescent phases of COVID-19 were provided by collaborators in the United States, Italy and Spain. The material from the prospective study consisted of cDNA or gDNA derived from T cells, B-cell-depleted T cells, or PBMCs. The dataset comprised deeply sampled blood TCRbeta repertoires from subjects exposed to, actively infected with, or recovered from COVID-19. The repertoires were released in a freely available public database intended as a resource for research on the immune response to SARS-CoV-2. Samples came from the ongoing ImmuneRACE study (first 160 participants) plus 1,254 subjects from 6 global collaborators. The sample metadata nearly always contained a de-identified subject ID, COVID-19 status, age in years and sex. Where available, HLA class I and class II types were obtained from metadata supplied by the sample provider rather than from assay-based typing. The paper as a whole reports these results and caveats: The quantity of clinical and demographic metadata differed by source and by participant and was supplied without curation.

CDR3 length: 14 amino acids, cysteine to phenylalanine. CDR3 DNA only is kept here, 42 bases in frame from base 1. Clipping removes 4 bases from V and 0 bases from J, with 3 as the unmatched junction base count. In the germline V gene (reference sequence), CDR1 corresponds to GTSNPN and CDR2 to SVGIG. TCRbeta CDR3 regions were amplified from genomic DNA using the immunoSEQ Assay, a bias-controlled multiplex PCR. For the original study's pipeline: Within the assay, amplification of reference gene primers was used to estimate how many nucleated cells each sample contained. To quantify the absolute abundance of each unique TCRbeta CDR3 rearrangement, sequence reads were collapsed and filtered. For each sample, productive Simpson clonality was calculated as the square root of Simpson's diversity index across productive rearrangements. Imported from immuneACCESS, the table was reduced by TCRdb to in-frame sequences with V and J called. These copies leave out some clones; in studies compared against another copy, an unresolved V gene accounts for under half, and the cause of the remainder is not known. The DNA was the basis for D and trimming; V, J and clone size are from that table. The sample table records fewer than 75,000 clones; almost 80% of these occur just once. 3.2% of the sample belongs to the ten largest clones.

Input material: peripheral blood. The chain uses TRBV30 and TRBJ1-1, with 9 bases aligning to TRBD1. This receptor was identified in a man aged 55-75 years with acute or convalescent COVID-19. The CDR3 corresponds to CAWKGQGMNTEAFF. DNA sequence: TGTGCCTGGAAAGGACAGGGGATGAACACTGAAGCTTTCTTT.